This T cell receptor (beta chain) comes out of a study of T cell responses to AZD1222 COVID-19 vaccine. Findings and caveats of the study: Close to half of spike-specific TCRs reportedly recognize unmutated variant regions.

To note about this clone: Antigen unknown.

Sequencing was performed with immunoSEQ multiplex PCR; in TCRdb, only in-frame clones are kept and a portion is missing. This sample has about 80,000 clones, with roughly 90% found just once. The germline gives CDR1 MDHEN, CDR2 SYDVKM. The CDR3 runs 15 residues. V gave up 3 bases and J gave up 0 bases, with 11 bases separating them. The chain links TRBV28 to TRBJ1-2; D is unresolved. The material was peripheral blood, obtained 28 days after the second AZD1222 dose. The sequence was obtained from an adult who received the AZD1222 COVID-19 vaccine. Here the CDR3 DNA reads TGTGCCAGCAGTTTGGGTGATTCTACTAACTATGGCTACACCTTC. Translated: CASSLGDSTNYGYTF.